This T cell receptor beta chain appears in the sequencing data of a study of identical twins. Study-level points and caveats: Abundant beta clonotypes from cord blood bore fewer insertions; memory repertoires lacked this pattern.

TCRdb called the 5' RACE reads again in MiXCR, with one record for every CDR3 protein. The table has a few hundred thousand distinct CDR3 sequences, about 8% seen once. CDR3 length: 14 amino acids. Trimming pared 3 bases from V and 4 bases from J, leaving 10 bases between. Germline CDR1 is LGHNA and CDR2 is YNFKEQ. This clonotype was detected only a few times. What it recognizes is unknown. The same data also contributed to another study, on yellow fever vaccine responses in identical twins.

This TCR was recovered from a woman aged 18-29 years in good health. The sample comprised memory (CD45RO+) T cells sorted from blood. V is TRBV4-2 and J is TRBJ1-3; the D is unclear. DNA of the CDR3: TGTGCCAGCAGCCAGGCGGGTTCGGGAAACACCATATATTTT. The encoded protein is CASSQAGSGNTIYF.